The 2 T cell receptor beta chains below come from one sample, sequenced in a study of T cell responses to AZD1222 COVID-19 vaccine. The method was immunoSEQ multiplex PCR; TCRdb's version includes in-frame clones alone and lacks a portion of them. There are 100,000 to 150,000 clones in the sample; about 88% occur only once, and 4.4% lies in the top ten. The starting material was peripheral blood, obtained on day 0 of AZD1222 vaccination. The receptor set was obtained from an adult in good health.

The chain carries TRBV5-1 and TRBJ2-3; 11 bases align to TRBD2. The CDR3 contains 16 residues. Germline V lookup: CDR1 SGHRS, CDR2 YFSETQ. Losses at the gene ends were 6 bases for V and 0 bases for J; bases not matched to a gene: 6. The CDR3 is CASKLAGGSSTDTQYF. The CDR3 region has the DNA TGCGCCAGCAAGCTAGCGGGGGGCTCTAGCACAGATACGCAGTATTTT.

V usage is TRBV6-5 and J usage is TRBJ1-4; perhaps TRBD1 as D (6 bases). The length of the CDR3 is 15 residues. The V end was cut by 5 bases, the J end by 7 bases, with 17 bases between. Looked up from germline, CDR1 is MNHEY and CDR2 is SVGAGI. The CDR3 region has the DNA TGTGCCAGCAGTCGACTGCAGGGGATGGGTGAAAAACTGTTTTTT. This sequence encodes CASSRLQGMGEKLFF.